The source of this T cell receptor beta chain is a study of response to subunit inactivated influenza vaccine. Study-wide results and limits: Authors suggested each seasonal influenza vaccination recruits few new T cells.

TCRdb reprocessed the RT-PCR reads with MiXCR, giving one entry per CDR3 protein. The sample gives hundreds of thousands of distinct CDR3 sequences, less than 8% of which show up once; 13% is in the top ten. The CDR3 contains 16 residues. Germline CDR1 SGHDT, CDR2 YYEEEE. Unmatched junction bases numbered 9, after V lost 3 bases and J lost 4 bases. This clonotype was recorded at least ten times. What it recognizes is unknown. The TCR comes from a man between 50 and 69 years old who received an inactivated influenza vaccine. The input for sequencing was PBMCs from blood, taken roughly 24 months after vaccination. The rearrangement links TRBV5-6 to TRBJ1-2, with 10 positions matching TRBD1. CDR3 region: CASSSAGGQGFYGYTF. CDR3 coding DNA: TGTGCCAGCAGCTCGGCGGGGGGACAGGGGTTCTATGGCTACACCTTC.